This is a list of T cell receptor beta chains from one sample in a study of radiotherapy plus CTLA-4 blockade in lung cancer. TCRdb's table, derived via immunoSEQ multiplex PCR, lists solely in-frame clones and lacks some. The sample has some 90,000 clones; roughly four fifths are singletons. Sequenced here: peripheral blood, sampled from a patient treated with radiotherapy plus ipilimumab. The origin of the receptors is a human donor with non-small cell lung cancer who had stable disease on radiotherapy plus ipilimumab. CDR3s include the opening cysteine and the closing phenylalanine or tryptophan. The D gene is left open where the match is weak. Clone sizes are given selectively: once, few, many, or a class where the clone is expanded.

d_gene: NA
abundance: few
j_gene: TRBJ2-3
v_gene: TRBV21-1
CDR3aa: CARPAGRRRRTDTQYF
CDR3nt: TGTGCCAGACCGGCGGGCCGGAGGCGTCGCACAGATACGCAGTATTTT

d_gene: TRBD2
abundance: NA
j_gene: TRBJ2-1
v_gene: TRBV6-1
CDR3aa: CASSGLGLAGGRGEQFF
CDR3nt: TGTGCCAGCAGTGGATTAGGACTAGCGGGAGGTCGCGGTGAGCAGTTCTTC

d_gene: NA
abundance: few
j_gene: TRBJ1-2
v_gene: TRBV7-3
CDR3aa: CASSQQGSGYTF
CDR3nt: TGTGCCAGCAGCCAACAGGGAAGTGGCTACACCTTC

d_gene: NA
abundance: NA
j_gene: TRBJ2-2
v_gene: TRBV10-3
CDR3aa: CAISGGTSNTGELFF
CDR3nt: TGTGCCATCAGTGGCGGGACCTCGAACACCGGGGAGCTGTTTTTT

d_gene: NA
abundance: NA
j_gene: TRBJ1-3
v_gene: TRBV5-4
CDR3aa: CASSLEDSGNTIYF
CDR3nt: TGTGCCAGCAGCTTGGAAGACTCTGGAAACACCATATATTTT

d_gene: TRBD1
abundance: NA
j_gene: TRBJ1-5
v_gene: TRBV4-1
CDR3aa: CASSHIDRDYQPQHF
CDR3nt: TGCGCCAGCAGCCATATTGACAGGGATTATCAGCCCCAGCATTTT

d_gene: TRBD2
abundance: NA
j_gene: TRBJ2-5
v_gene: TRBV7-8
CDR3aa: CASRDQGGMQETQYF
CDR3nt: TGTGCCAGCAGGGATCAGGGAGGGATGCAAGAGACCCAGTACTTC

d_gene: NA
abundance: NA
j_gene: TRBJ1-2
v_gene: TRBV4-2
CDR3aa: CASSQDWQGYGYTF
CDR3nt: TGTGCCAGCAGCCAAGATTGGCAGGGGTATGGCTACACCTTC

d_gene: NA
abundance: NA
j_gene: TRBJ2-7
v_gene: TRBV9
CDR3aa: CASSVGSGSYEQYF
CDR3nt: TGTGCCAGCAGCGTAGGTTCCGGTTCCTACGAGCAGTACTTC

d_gene: TRBD2
abundance: NA
j_gene: TRBJ2-7
v_gene: TRBV9
CDR3aa: CASSPGLAGAYYEQYF
CDR3nt: TGTGCCAGCAGCCCGGGACTAGCGGGGGCTTACTACGAGCAGTACTTC

d_gene: NA
abundance: NA
j_gene: TRBJ1-1
v_gene: TRBV6-5
CDR3aa: CASSSLAAGRATEAFF
CDR3nt: TGTGCCAGCAGTTCCTTGGCAGCAGGGCGGGCCACTGAAGCTTTCTTT

d_gene: TRBD1
abundance: NA
j_gene: TRBJ1-5
v_gene: TRBV18
CDR3aa: CASSLDRENQPQHF
CDR3nt: TGTGCCAGCTCATTGGACAGGGAAAATCAGCCCCAGCATTTT

d_gene: TRBD1
abundance: NA
j_gene: TRBJ2-1
v_gene: TRBV5-1
CDR3aa: CASSSSGTGGNEQFF
CDR3nt: TGCGCCAGCAGCTCCTCCGGGACAGGGGGCAATGAGCAGTTCTTC

d_gene: NA
abundance: NA
j_gene: TRBJ2-7
v_gene: TRBV6-5
CDR3aa: CASSYLGPSAREQYF
CDR3nt: TGTGCCAGCAGCTACTTGGGACCTTCGGCCCGCGAGCAGTACTTC

d_gene: TRBD2
abundance: NA
j_gene: TRBJ2-3
v_gene: TRBV7-3
CDR3aa: CASSLWAGTSGVTSTDTQYF
CDR3nt: TGTGCCAGCAGCTTATGGGCCGGGACTAGCGGGGTAACCAGCACAGATACGCAGTATTTT

d_gene: NA
abundance: NA
j_gene: TRBJ1-2
v_gene: TRBV10-1
CDR3aa: CASSPDGFNYGYTF
CDR3nt: TGCGCCAGCAGTCCAGACGGATTTAACTATGGCTACACCTTC

d_gene: NA
abundance: NA
j_gene: TRBJ2-3
v_gene: TRBV7-2
CDR3aa: CASSQRIAGTDTQYF
CDR3nt: TGTGCCAGCAGCCAACGAATTGCGGGGACAGATACGCAGTATTTT

d_gene: NA
abundance: NA
j_gene: TRBJ2-7
v_gene: TRBV19
CDR3aa: CASSGQPTYEQYF
CDR3nt: TGTGCCAGTAGTGGACAGCCAACCTACGAGCAGTACTTC

d_gene: NA
abundance: few
j_gene: TRBJ2-5
v_gene: TRBV7-7
CDR3aa: CASSPSGRGETQYF
CDR3nt: TGTGCTAGCAGCCCTAGTGGCAGGGGAGAGACCCAGTACTTC

d_gene: NA
abundance: once
j_gene: TRBJ1-5
v_gene: TRBV6-1
CDR3aa: CASSVVGWNQPQHF
CDR3nt: TGTGCCAGCAGTGTAGTAGGGTGGAATCAGCCCCAGCATTTT

d_gene: NA
abundance: NA
j_gene: TRBJ2-7
v_gene: TRBV29-1
CDR3aa: CSVEDQGRRYEQYF
CDR3nt: TGCAGCGTTGAAGATCAGGGTCGCCGCTACGAGCAGTACTTC

d_gene: NA
abundance: NA
j_gene: TRBJ1-6
v_gene: TRBV11-3
CDR3aa: CASSFGGLNSPLHF
CDR3nt: TGTGCCAGCAGCTTCGGAGGGCTTAATTCACCCCTCCACTTT

d_gene: TRBD2
abundance: NA
j_gene: TRBJ2-1
v_gene: TRBV7-8
CDR3aa: CASSLGGTSGRRSSYNEQFF
CDR3nt: TGTGCCAGCAGCTTAGGCGGGACTAGCGGGAGGAGGAGCTCCTACAATGAGCAGTTCTTC

d_gene: NA
abundance: NA
j_gene: TRBJ1-4
v_gene: TRBV7-6
CDR3aa: CASSLRTTQGATNEKLFF
CDR3nt: TGTGCCAGCAGTCTTAGGACTACACAGGGTGCAACTAATGAAAAACTGTTTTTT

d_gene: TRBD2
abundance: NA
j_gene: TRBJ2-1
v_gene: TRBV5-1
CDR3aa: CASSLLAGGDNEQFF
CDR3nt: TGCGCCAGCAGCTTGCTAGCGGGAGGGGACAATGAGCAGTTCTTC

d_gene: NA
abundance: NA
j_gene: TRBJ1-5
v_gene: TRBV6-1
CDR3aa: CASSESQGQPQHF
CDR3nt: TGTGCCAGCAGTGAATCCCAAGGTCAGCCCCAGCATTTT

d_gene: NA
abundance: NA
j_gene: TRBJ1-4
v_gene: TRBV19
CDR3aa: CASERSRGEKLFF
CDR3nt: TGTGCCAGTGAGAGGAGTAGAGGGGAAAAACTGTTTTTT

d_gene: NA
abundance: NA
j_gene: TRBJ1-5
v_gene: TRBV6-1
CDR3aa: CASTRGQTNQPQHF
CDR3nt: TGTGCCAGCACTCGAGGACAGACCAATCAGCCCCAGCATTTT

d_gene: NA
abundance: NA
j_gene: TRBJ1-5
v_gene: TRBV2
CDR3aa: CASSDLGGGQPQHF
CDR3nt: TGTGCCAGCAGTGATCTAGGGGGAGGTCAGCCCCAGCATTTT

d_gene: NA
abundance: NA
j_gene: TRBJ2-1
v_gene: TRBV27
CDR3aa: CASSFTQNNEQFF
CDR3nt: TGTGCCAGCAGTTTTACCCAGAACAATGAGCAGTTCTTC

d_gene: NA
abundance: NA
j_gene: TRBJ2-1
v_gene: TRBV9
CDR3aa: CASSVGPRPEQFF
CDR3nt: TGTGCCAGCAGCGTAGGGCCCCGACCTGAGCAGTTCTTC

d_gene: NA
abundance: NA
j_gene: TRBJ1-1
v_gene: TRBV4-1
CDR3aa: CASSQDTGTEAFF
CDR3nt: TGCGCCAGCAGCCAAGACACGGGTACTGAAGCTTTCTTT

d_gene: TRBD1
abundance: NA
j_gene: TRBJ2-4
v_gene: TRBV19
CDR3aa: CASTHFGTGKKNIQYF
CDR3nt: TGTGCCAGTACCCATTTTGGGACAGGGAAGAAAAACATTCAGTACTTC

d_gene: TRBD1
abundance: NA
j_gene: TRBJ1-2
v_gene: TRBV28
CDR3aa: CATRGQGDYGYTF
CDR3nt: TGTGCCACCCGAGGACAGGGGGACTATGGCTACACCTTC

d_gene: NA
abundance: NA
j_gene: TRBJ2-3
v_gene: TRBV28
CDR3aa: CASRAGATDTQYF
CDR3nt: TGTGCCAGCCGGGCCGGCGCCACAGATACGCAGTATTTT

d_gene: TRBD2
abundance: NA
j_gene: TRBJ2-3
v_gene: TRBV10-1
CDR3aa: CASSRTSGKSDTQYF
CDR3nt: TGCGCCAGCAGCAGGACTAGCGGGAAGTCAGATACGCAGTATTTT

d_gene: NA
abundance: NA
j_gene: TRBJ2-1
v_gene: TRBV30
CDR3aa: CAWSQTYRSEQFF
CDR3nt: TGTGCCTGGAGTCAAACGTACAGGAGTGAGCAGTTCTTC

d_gene: NA
abundance: NA
j_gene: TRBJ2-2
v_gene: TRBV30
CDR3aa: CAWNFRGPGELFF
CDR3nt: TGTGCCTGGAATTTCAGGGGTCCGGGGGAGCTGTTTTTT

d_gene: NA
abundance: NA
j_gene: TRBJ2-1
v_gene: TRBV5-4
CDR3aa: CASSMRRSYNEQFF
CDR3nt: TGTGCCAGCAGCATGCGTAGGTCTTACAATGAGCAGTTCTTC

d_gene: TRBD2
abundance: NA
j_gene: TRBJ2-7
v_gene: TRBV2
CDR3aa: CASSQGLAASYEQYF
CDR3nt: TGTGCCAGCAGTCAGGGACTAGCGGCATCCTACGAGCAGTACTTC

d_gene: NA
abundance: few
j_gene: TRBJ2-7
v_gene: TRBV7-6
CDR3aa: CASSLSGFSYEQYF
CDR3nt: TGTGCCAGCAGCTTAAGCGGCTTCTCCTACGAGCAGTACTTC

d_gene: TRBD1
abundance: NA
j_gene: TRBJ1-2
v_gene: TRBV19
CDR3aa: CASSVRGRGGYTF
CDR3nt: TGTGCCAGTAGCGTCAGGGGGCGCGGAGGCTACACCTTC

d_gene: TRBD2
abundance: once
j_gene: TRBJ2-5
v_gene: TRBV10-3
CDR3aa: CAIRMTSGQETQYF
CDR3nt: TGTGCCATCAGGATGACTAGCGGGCAAGAGACCCAGTACTTC

d_gene: NA
abundance: NA
j_gene: TRBJ2-1
v_gene: TRBV9
CDR3aa: CASRRGPIGEQFF
CDR3nt: TGTGCCAGCCGGAGGGGCCCAATAGGTGAGCAGTTCTTC

d_gene: TRBD2
abundance: NA
j_gene: TRBJ2-1
v_gene: TRBV30
CDR3aa: CAWSVPRAGGNEQFF
CDR3nt: TGTGCCTGGAGTGTTCCGAGGGCGGGAGGGAATGAGCAGTTCTTC

d_gene: NA
abundance: NA
j_gene: TRBJ2-5
v_gene: TRBV20-1
CDR3aa: CSEGLQETQYF
CDR3nt: TGCAGTGAGGGGCTACAAGAGACCCAGTACTTC

d_gene: NA
abundance: NA
j_gene: TRBJ2-7
v_gene: TRBV30
CDR3aa: CAWSVGGISYEQYF
CDR3nt: TGTGCCTGGAGTGTAGGGGGGATCTCATACGAGCAGTACTTC

d_gene: NA
abundance: NA
j_gene: TRBJ1-2
v_gene: TRBV28
CDR3aa: CASSLVGANYGYTF
CDR3nt: TGTGCCAGCAGTTTGGTGGGGGCTAACTATGGCTACACCTTC

d_gene: TRBD1
abundance: NA
j_gene: TRBJ1-2
v_gene: TRBV7-2
CDR3aa: CASSSGQNGYTF
CDR3nt: TGTGCCAGCAGCTCGGGACAGAATGGCTACACCTTC

d_gene: NA
abundance: NA
j_gene: TRBJ1-4
v_gene: TRBV18
CDR3aa: CASSPHRNEKLFF
CDR3nt: TGTGCCAGCTCACCCCACAGGAATGAAAAACTGTTTTTT

d_gene: TRBD2
abundance: NA
j_gene: TRBJ2-1
v_gene: TRBV11-3
CDR3aa: CASSSGLAGNNEQFF
CDR3nt: TGTGCCAGCAGCTCGGGACTAGCGGGGAACAATGAGCAGTTCTTC

d_gene: TRBD2
abundance: NA
j_gene: TRBJ2-1
v_gene: TRBV27
CDR3aa: CASRRESRGSSYNEQFF
CDR3nt: TGTGCCAGCAGGCGGGAGTCGAGGGGAAGCTCCTACAATGAGCAGTTCTTC

d_gene: NA
abundance: NA
j_gene: TRBJ1-5
v_gene: TRBV6-1
CDR3aa: CASSEGNQARVGNQPQHF
CDR3nt: TGTGCCAGCAGTGAAGGTAACCAGGCTCGCGTAGGCAATCAGCCCCAGCATTTT

d_gene: NA
abundance: NA
j_gene: TRBJ2-3
v_gene: TRBV28
CDR3aa: CASRTRLGTDTQYF
CDR3nt: TGTGCCAGCAGGACGCGACTAGGCACAGATACGCAGTATTTT